The present TCR beta chain was sequenced within a study of Graves' ophthalmopathy and Graves' hyperthyroidism. Amplifying from RNA transcripts, the study obtained TCR beta CDR3 regions. RT-PCR with HTBI primers came first, then second-round multiplex PCR. TCRdb reanalysed the multiplex PCR reads using MiXCR and keeps one entry per CDR3 protein. The data contain some 1.1 million distinct CDR3 sequences, 35% to 40% of them singletons. Eligible hyperthyroidism cases comprised new diagnoses of under 2 months' duration in individuals aged 18 to 65. V was clipped by 5 bases and J by 1 base, with 15 bases between them. This CDR3 is 15 amino acids long. Germline V lookup: CDR1 SEHNR, CDR2 FQNEAQ (reference sequence).

This clonotype was obtained from an adult man with Graves' hyperthyroidism. The sample was peripheral blood or thyroid tissue (not recorded which). The chain has TRBV7-9 and TRBJ2-7; D unclear. CDR3 loop: CASSLGPEQSYEQYF. DNA for the CDR3: TGTGCCAGCAGCCTCGGACCCGAGCAGTCCTACGAGCAGTACTTC.